Presented here are 21 T cell receptor beta chains from one specimen sequenced in a study of T cells in women clearing cervical HPV infection. Profiled with immunoSEQ multiplex PCR; TCRdb holds only in-frame clones, not every one. The sample's table shows fewer than 30,000 clones. The specimen sequenced was blood buffy coat. The receptors originated from a woman aged 18 to 75 with a cervical HPV16 infection that either progressed to CIN3+ or cleared (not recorded which).

With regard to this clone: The read halts 3 residues ahead of the CDR3 end, with the missing end drawn from the germline J gene. The rearrangement links TRBV7-6 to TRBJ1-4, with 8 bases matching TRBD1. Germline V lookup: CDR1 SGHVS, CDR2 FNYEAQ. This CDR3 has 17 residues. The part of the CDR3 DNA that was read is TGTGCCAGCAGCGCTGGTCCCGCCGGACAGGGCAATTCACCA. It is translated as CASSAGPAGQGNSP. The entire CDR3 sequence reads CASSAGPAGQGNSPLFF.

The CDR3 here is CASSLRGYGQYF. The covered CDR3 bases are TGTGCCAGCAGCTTGAGGGGCTATGGT. The gene calls are TRBV5-6 and TRBJ2-4; a possible D gene is TRBD1 (5 bases). The read ends 3 residues early relative to the CDR3; the germline J gene fills the gap. This CDR3 has 12 amino acids. The germline V gene has CDR1 SGHDT and CDR2 YYEEEE. The whole variable domain, remainder taken from reference TRBV5-6 and TRBJ2-4, is DAGVTQSPTHLIKTRGQQVTLRCSPKSGHDTVSWYQQALGQGPQFIFQYYEEEERQRGNFPDRFSGHQFPNYSSELNVNALLLGDSALYLCASSLRGYGQYFGAGTRLSVL.

As to this clone: The CDR3 end falls 3 residues outside the read, so it is completed with the germline J gene. The chain couples TRBV12-3 or TRBV12-4 to TRBJ2-2; D possibly corresponds to TRBD2 (5 bases). This CDR3 has 13 residues. The V end lost 6 bases, the J end lost 5 bases, and 10 bases lay between the germline ends. The CDR3: CASSPTGTGELFF. The part of the CDR3 DNA that was read is TGTGCCAGCAGCCCGACGGGGACCGGGGAG.

The CDR3 is CASRETGRDQPQHF. Incomplete CDR3 DNA: TGTGCCAGCCGCGAGACGGGGAGGGATCAGCCC. The chain joins TRBV18 to TRBJ1-5, with D unresolved. From the germline J gene comes the end of the CDR3, since the read stops 3 residues before it. Germline V lookup: CDR1 KGHSH, CDR2 LQKENI. The CDR3 totals 14 residues. Trimming cost V 8 bases and J 5 bases, with 16 bases left between them.

The CDR3 spells CASSRLAGGSYEQYF. The CDR3 DNA, read in part, is TGTGCCAGCAGCAGACTAGCGGGAGGCTCCTACGAG. V usage is TRBV11-2 and J usage is TRBJ2-7; 13 bases align to TRBD2. Sequencing ends 3 residues short of the CDR3 end; the germline J gene provides the rest. Germline V lookup: CDR1 SGHAT, CDR2 FQNNGV. The CDR3 consists of 15 residues. V was clipped by 5 bases and J by 0 bases; unmatched bases: 1. Together with reference TRBV11-2 and TRBJ2-7, the CDR3 gives the full variable domain: EAGVAQSPRYKIIEKRQSVAFWCNPISGHATLYWYQQILGQGPKLLIQFQNNGVVDDSQLPKDRFSAERLKGVDSTLKIQPAKLEDSAVYLCASSRLAGGSYEQYFGPGTRLTVT.

Notes on this clone: The observed sequence ends 3 residues before the CDR3 terminus, with the missing tail filled in from the germline J gene. The chain recombines TRBV5-1 with TRBJ1-1; weak D call: TRBD1 (6 bases). CDR3 length: 15 residues. The V gene's germline CDR1 is SGHRS and CDR2 YFSETQ. V lost 4 bases and J 7 bases, leaving 20 bases between the germline ends. CDR3 DNA, as far as it was read: TGCGCCAGCAGCCCCTCTTCGGGGGGCGGGAATGAA. Translation gives CASSPSSGGGNE. The CDR3 in its entirety is CASSPSSGGGNEAFF.

With respect to this clone: The missing CDR3 end, 3 residues past where the read stops, is filled in from the germline J gene. The J gene is TRBJ1-3, the V gene TRBV6-4, with a tentative D call TRBD1 (6 bases). The germline V and J ends were trimmed by 4 bases and 2 bases, with 12 bases remaining between them. Germline assignment: CDR1 MRHNA and CDR2 SNTAGT. The CDR3 consists of 15 residues. The CDR3 loop reads CASSVQQGAGNTIYF. The sequenced CDR3 bases are TGTGCCAGCAGTGTCCAACAGGGAGCTGGAAACACC.

Note on this clone: The read stops 3 residues short of the end of the CDR3; the missing end is completed from the germline J gene. The chain employs TRBV7-6 and TRBJ1-4; 10 bases are a match to TRBD1. Per germline, CDR1 SGHVS and CDR2 FNYEAQ. CDR3 length equals 18 residues. CDR3 amino acids: CASSFRFMGTGERSKLFF. Incomplete CDR3 DNA: TGTGCCAGCAGCTTCCGTTTCATGGGGACAGGGGAACGGAGTAAA.

On this clone itself: Read data end 3 residues before the CDR3 end; the end is taken from the germline J gene. The chain couples TRBV2 to TRBJ2-1; 7 bases are a match to TRBD1. The trim removed 10 bases at V and 3 bases at J, leaving 15 bases unmatched. Germline V gene data show CDR1 as SNHLY and CDR2 as FYNNEI. The CDR3 length is 16 residues. This CDR3 is CATHAAGQGVYNEQFF. The sequenced part of the CDR3 DNA is TGTGCCACCCACGCGGCGGGTCAGGGGGTCTACAATGAG. Full variable domain (remainder filled in from reference TRBV2 and TRBJ2-1): EPEVTQTPSHQVTQMGQEVILRCVPISNHLYFYWYRQILGQKVEFLVSFYNNEISEKSEIFDDQFSVERPDGSNFTLKIRSTKLEDSAMYFCATHAAGQGVYNEQFFGPGTRLTVL.

On this clone: Coverage ceases 3 residues before the CDR3 finishes, and the germline J gene fills in the end. The gene calls are TRBV7-9 and TRBJ2-2, with a possible D match to TRBD1 (5 bases). CDR3 length: 15 amino acids. Germline CDR1 is SEHNR and CDR2 is FQNEAQ (reference sequence). The DNA read from the CDR3 is TGTGCCAGCACCCCCGACAGCTCTGGGGCCAACGTG. Translating gives CASTPDSSGANV. From start to end, the CDR3 is CASTPDSSGANVLFF.

As for this clone: Read sequence stops 3 residues before the CDR3 end, and the germline J gene provides the missing end. V and J are TRBV5-1 and TRBJ2-1; 7 nucleotides match TRBD2. V shed 0 bases, J shed 8 bases, and the junction held 5 bases outside the gene matches. Germline values: CDR1 SGHRS, CDR2 YFSETQ. The CDR3 sequence is 14 residues long. The CDR3 spells CASSLAQRGDEQFF. Incomplete CDR3 DNA: TGCGCCAGCAGCTTGGCCCAGCGGGGTGATGAG. The full variable domain, with the rest looked up from reference TRBV5-1 and TRBJ2-1, is KAGVTQTPRYLIKTRGQQVTLSCSPISGHRSVSWYQQTPGQGLQFLFEYFSETQRNKGNFPGRFSGRQFSNSRSEMNVSTLELGDSALYLCASSLAQRGDEQFFGPGTRLTVL.

The CDR3 bases that were read are TGCAGTGCAACCGGGACAGGGTTTTTGTACGAG. Residues: CSATGTGFLYE. The entire CDR3 protein reads CSATGTGFLYEQYF. The chain links TRBV20-1 to TRBJ2-7; TRBD1 matches at 9 bases. The read ends 3 residues shy of where the CDR3 ends; the end is completed using the germline J gene. Germline CDR1 is DFQATT and CDR2 is SNEGSKA (reference sequence). V shed 6 bases and J 4 bases; nucleotides not matched to a gene: 10. This CDR3 comprises 14 residues.

To note about this clone: The read falls 3 residues short of the CDR3 end, and the missing part is taken from the germline J gene. The rearrangement joins TRBV7-9 to TRBJ1-2; D not certain. Trimming removed 9 bases at V and 0 bases at J, with 5 bases between. The germline gives CDR1 SEHNR, CDR2 FQNEAQ (reference sequence). The CDR3 is 11 amino acids. The CDR3 here is CASTANYGYTF. The DNA read from the CDR3 is TGTGCCAGTACAGCTAACTATGGC.

As to this clone: The sequenced fragment ends 3 residues before the CDR3 boundary, so the rest is inferred from the germline J gene. The rearrangement joins TRBV4-1 to TRBJ2-7, with 9 bases matching TRBD2. The CDR3 runs to 15 residues. Per the germline V gene, CDR1 is MGHRA and CDR2 is YSYEKL. V shed 0 bases, J shed 4 bases, and the junction held 4 bases outside the gene matches. The CDR3 loop is CASSQDPLAGYEQYF. The sequenced part of the CDR3 DNA is TGCGCCAGCAGCCAAGACCCCCTAGCGGGATACGAG.

In regard to this clone: Coverage ceases 3 residues before the CDR3 finishes, and the germline J gene fills in the end. The chain carries TRBV19 and TRBJ2-3, with 8 positions matching TRBD1. There are 14 residues in the CDR3. The V gene's germline CDR1 is LNHDA and CDR2 SQIVND (reference sequence). The sequenced part of the CDR3 DNA is TGTGCCAGTAGTAGAGGACAGGGAGAAGAGACG. Translating it yields CASSRGQGEET. The CDR3 reads in full as CASSRGQGEETQYF. The complete variable domain, with remaining parts taken from reference TRBV19 and TRBJ2-3, reads DGGITQSPKYLFRKEGQNVTLSCEQNLNHDAMYWYRQDPGQGLRLIYYSQIVNDFQKGDIAEGYSVSREKKESFPLTVTSAQKNPTAFYLCASSRGQGEETQYFGPGTRLTVL.

Points on this clone: The CDR3 end falls 3 residues outside the read, so it is completed with the germline J gene. This sequence joins TRBV29-1 and TRBJ1-3, with D unresolved. Germline loops: CDR1 SQVTM, CDR2 ANQGSEA. This CDR3 is 13 amino acids long. V lost 2 bases to trimming and J lost 8 bases, with 13 bases between them. The CDR3 region is CSVESITPDTIYF. CDR3 bases read: TGCAGCGTTGAATCCATAACCCCAGACACC.

On this clone: The CDR3 goes on 3 residues after the read ends, and that part is filled in from the germline J gene. The chain recombines TRBV5-1 with TRBJ2-5; TRBD2 agrees at 8 bases. The CDR3 runs to 17 residues. The V gene end was trimmed by 2 bases and the J gene end by 4 bases; junction bases not matched to a gene: 13. Looked up from germline, CDR1 is SGHRS and CDR2 is YFSETQ. Here the CDR3 reads CASSFNRMAGGGETQYF. The CDR3 bases that were read are TGCGCCAGCAGCTTTAATCGCATGGCGGGAGGAGGAGAGACC.

In the case of this clone: Coverage ceases 3 residues before the CDR3 finishes, and the germline J gene fills in the end. V is TRBV19 and J is TRBJ2-2, with D tentatively TRBD2 (6 bases). Per the germline V gene, CDR1 is LNHDA and CDR2 is SQIVND (reference sequence). V was clipped by 6 bases and J by 0 bases, with 11 bases between them. The CDR3 is made up of 15 amino acids. The CDR3 loop is CASSPTSPNTGELFF. CDR3 DNA, as far as it was read: TGTGCCAGTAGCCCCACTAGCCCGAACACCGGGGAG. Variable domain in full (rest from reference TRBV19 and TRBJ2-2): DGGITQSPKYLFRKEGQNVTLSCEQNLNHDAMYWYRQDPGQGLRLIYYSQIVNDFQKGDIAEGYSVSREKKESFPLTVTSAQKNPTAFYLCASSPTSPNTGELFFGEGSRLTVL.

As to this clone: The DNA ends 3 residues before the CDR3 does, and the rest of the CDR3 is filled in from the germline J gene. This sequence joins TRBV6-1 and TRBJ1-1; a possible D gene is TRBD1 (6 bases). Trimming left V 1 base short and J 5 bases short, with 20 bases between. Per germline, CDR1 MNHNS and CDR2 SASEGT. The CDR3 extends over 17 amino acids. The CDR3 protein is CASSEDRGNREGTEAFF. Partial CDR3 DNA: TGTGCCAGCAGTGAAGATAGGGGTAACAGGGAAGGAACTGAA.

As for this clone: The DNA ends 3 residues before the CDR3 does, and the rest of the CDR3 is filled in from the germline J gene. V and J are TRBV12-3 or TRBV12-4 and TRBJ2-3; D perhaps matches TRBD2 (6 bases). The length of the CDR3 is 17 residues. Deletions cut 6 bases from V and 2 bases from J, with 21 bases between. The sequenced part of the CDR3 DNA is TGTGCCAGCAGACCCGCTGGGGCTAGCGTTTTCACAGATACG. Encoded protein: CASRPAGASVFTDT. The whole CDR3 reads CASRPAGASVFTDTQYF.

CDR3 bases read: TGCAGTGGAGGTCTGGGCAGGGGGCGTGGGGAG. Its protein product is CSGGLGRGRGE. The entire CDR3 is CSGGLGRGRGELFF. This rearrangement joins TRBV20-1 to TRBJ2-2, with 8 bases matching TRBD1. The CDR3 end lies 3 residues beyond the end of the read and is filled in from the germline J gene. The germline V gene has CDR1 DFQATT and CDR2 SNEGSKA (reference sequence). The CDR3 has 14 amino acids. J gave up 8 bases and V 7 bases, and 12 bases lay outside the gene matches.